Below, 3 T cell receptor beta chains from the same sample are listed, as sequenced in a study of cytomegalovirus exposure and HLA in healthy donors. With 60 Vbeta and 13 Jbeta primers, the PCR was carried out. The repertoire was sequenced with immunoSEQ multiplex PCR; TCRdb's copy has only in-frame clones and lacks some. The repertoire holds some 150,000 clones, with more than 60% as singletons. The sequencing sample was made of PBMCs. The receptors shown here come from a female donor in good health and CMV-seronegative.

V and J are TRBV19 and TRBJ1-1; a possible D gene is TRBD1 (5 bases). V lost 7 bases to trimming and J lost 7 bases, with 13 bases between them. The germline V gene has CDR1 LNHDA and CDR2 SQIVND (reference sequence). The CDR3 is 12 residues long. The CDR3 here is CASMIGGCEAFF. Here the CDR3 DNA reads TGTGCCAGTATGATTGGGGGGTGTGAAGCTTTCTTT.

The chain links TRBV29-1 to TRBJ1-2; 7 nucleotides agree with TRBD1. Per germline, CDR1 SQVTM and CDR2 ANQGSEA. Losses at the gene ends were 7 bases for V and 6 bases for J; bases not matched to a gene: 8. This CDR3 is 12 amino acids long. As DNA, the CDR3 is TGCAGCGGGGGAACAGGGGTAAATGGCTACACCTTC. Amino acid sequence: CSGGTGVNGYTF.

The V gene is TRBV19, the J gene TRBJ2-1; 9 nucleotides match TRBD2. The V gene end was trimmed by 9 bases and the J gene end by 3 bases; junction bases not matched to a gene: 6. The germline V gene encodes CDR1 LNHDA and CDR2 SQIVND (reference sequence). There are 14 residues in the CDR3. The CDR3 coding sequence is TGTGCCAGCCATAGCGGGAGTTTCTACAATGAGCAGTTCTTC. This encodes CASHSGSFYNEQFF.